This entry features one T cell receptor beta chain sequence. This entry comes from a study of T cell changes during pregnancy in multiple sclerosis. Trimming stripped 0 bases from V and 5 bases from J, with 19 bases between. This CDR3 is 17 amino acids long. Germline loops: CDR1 SGHAT, CDR2 FQNNGV. The method was immunoSEQ multiplex PCR; TCRdb's version includes in-frame clones alone and lacks a portion of them. In the table there are tens of thousands of clones, 91% of which are singletons. Here the sequenced sample was CD8+ T cells from peripheral blood mononuclear cells, taken in the second trimester of pregnancy. This chain uses TRBV11-2 with TRBJ2-5; D gene unclear. This receptor was obtained from a female donor with multiple sclerosis, enrolled in a pregnancy study. The CDR3 coding sequence is TGTGCCAGCAGCTTAGATGGTTTAGTAACCCTATGGGAGACCCAGTACTTC. It codes for CASSLDGLVTLWETQYF.